Presented here are 23 T cell receptor beta chains from one specimen sequenced in a study of T-cell reconstitution after alpha-beta-depleted transplantation in children. Preparation of the TCRbeta library was carried out with unique molecular identifiers. TCRdb re-called the PCR reads through MiXCR, storing one row per CDR3 protein. Of 350,000 to 450,000 distinct CDR3 sequences listed, 20% are singletons. Here the sequenced sample was PBMCs from the stem cell graft donor, taken from the stem cell graft. Receptors originate from a human donor who donated a stem cell graft to a child with acute myeloid leukemia.

The chain recombines TRBV7-2 with TRBJ1-2; the D is unclear. Looked up from germline, CDR1 is SGHTA and CDR2 is FQGNSA. Trimming left V 2 bases short and J 4 bases short, with 20 bases between. The CDR3 runs to 17 residues. In DNA form, the CDR3 reads TGTGCCAGCAGCTTAAAGTCGCGTACCCTCCTCTCCTATGGCTACACCTTC. It specifies CASSLKSRTLLSYGYTF. Variable domain in full (rest from reference TRBV7-2 and TRBJ1-2): GAGVSQSPSNKVTEKGKDVELRCDPISGHTALYWYRQSLGQGLEFLIYFQGNSAPDKSGLPSDRFSAERTGGSVSTLTIQRTQQEDSAVYLCASSLKSRTLLSYGYTFGSGTRLTVV.

This clonotype was picked up a small number of times. The V gene is TRBV20-1, the J gene TRBJ1-5; D not resolved. Looked up from germline, CDR1 is DFQATT and CDR2 is SNEGSKA (reference sequence). The CDR3 totals 14 residues. Trimming left V 6 bases short and J 1 base short, with 13 bases between. The CDR3 nucleotides read TGCAGTGCCCGTTTGGAGATCAGCAATCAGCCCCAGCATTTT. This sequence encodes CSARLEISNQPQHF.

This sequence joins TRBV11-2 and TRBJ2-1, with D possibly being TRBD1 (6 bases). The V end was cut by 10 bases, the J end by 8 bases, with 15 bases between. Germline CDR1 and CDR2: SGHAT and FQNNGV. The CDR3 loop spans 12 amino acids. CDR3 in amino acids: CATRNRADEQFF. CDR3 DNA: TGTGCCACTCGAAACAGGGCGGATGAGCAGTTCTTC.

The sample holds many counts of this clonotype. The V and J genes are TRBV6-5 and TRBJ1-2; the D gene is possibly TRBD1 (5 bases). The CDR3 sequence is 12 residues long. Germline assignment: CDR1 MNHEY and CDR2 SVGAGI. The V end lost 6 bases, the J end lost 13 bases, and 18 bases lay between the germline ends. The CDR3 loop reads CASRERATVFTF. The CDR3 nucleotides read TGTGCCAGCAGAGAGCGGGCGACAGTATTCACCTTC.

V and J are TRBV19 and TRBJ2-3; TRBD2 agrees at 11 bases. This CDR3 comprises 17 residues. Germline CDR1 and CDR2: LNHDA and SQIVND (reference sequence). V dropped 5 bases and J dropped 5; count of bases not matched to a gene: 12. The CDR3 nucleotides are TGTGCCAGTAGTCGAACTAGCGGGAGCAGTACGAGAGATACGCAGTATTTT. This codes for CASSRTSGSSTRDTQYF.

The chain is built from TRBV7-8 and TRBJ2-7, with D perhaps TRBD1 or TRBD2 (6 bases each). Trimming removed 5 bases at V and 0 bases at J, with 20 bases between. The CDR3 covers 17 residues. Germline V CDR1 and CDR2: SGHVS, FQNEAQ. The CDR3 spells CASSPGFTGAVSYEQYF. CDR3 nucleotide sequence: TGTGCCAGCAGCCCCGGCTTTACGGGGGCGGTCTCCTACGAGCAGTACTTC.

This clonotype was picked up many times. J is TRBJ1-1 and V is TRBV4-3; 7 positions match TRBD1. Germline CDR1 reads LGHNA; CDR2 reads YSLEER. Trimming took 3 bases from V and 4 from J; bases not matched to a gene: 8. CDR3 length: 15 amino acids. The CDR3 sequence: CASSHVTGRSTEAFF. The CDR3 bases are TGCGCCAGCAGCCATGTGACAGGGAGAAGCACTGAAGCTTTCTTT.

This clonotype was counted ten times or more. One end of the junction does not line up with germline, which may come from a read error. This chain uses TRBV12-3 or TRBV12-4 with TRBJ2-1, with 7 bases identical to TRBD2. This CDR3 comprises 13 residues. In DNA form, the CDR3 reads TGTGCCAGCAGTCTAGCGGCTTACAATGAGCAGTTCTTC. It specifies CASSLAAYNEQFF.

J is TRBJ1-3 and V is TRBV4-1; perhaps TRBD1 as D (6 bases). Trimming shortened V by 3 bases and J by 4 bases, and 16 bases separated the two germline ends. The germline gives CDR1 MGHRA, CDR2 YSYEKL. This CDR3 is built from 16 residues. DNA of the CDR3: TGCGCCAGCAGCCAGGGCCTGGGGGCTGGAGGAAACACCATATATTTT. Translation gives CASSQGLGAGGNTIYF.

This clonotype occurred a few times. V usage is TRBV5-1 and J usage is TRBJ1-6, with TRBD1 as a possible D gene (5 bases). CDR3 length equals 14 residues. Germline CDR1 is SGHRS and CDR2 is YFSETQ. V was pared by 4 bases and J by 7 bases, with 12 bases between. CDR3 sequence reads: CASSSDSGNSPLHF. CDR3 DNA sequence: TGCGCCAGCAGCAGTGACAGTGGGAATTCACCCCTCCACTTT.

This clonotype was counted a few times. This sequence joins TRBV5-1 and TRBJ2-2; 7 bases are shared with TRBD1. This CDR3 contains 16 residues. From germline, CDR1 is SGHRS and CDR2 YFSETQ. The V segment lost 4 bases and the J segment 1 base; nucleotides outside the gene matches: 7. The CDR3 DNA reads as TGCGCCAGCAGCCCAAAGGGACAGCTGAACACCGGGGAGCTGTTTTTT. Translating it yields CASSPKGQLNTGELFF.

The chain employs TRBV27 and TRBJ1-2; 8 bases align to TRBD1. Germline-derived CDR1 and CDR2 are MNHEY and SMNVEV (reference sequence). With V trimmed by 5 bases and J by 6 bases, 14 bases remained unmatched. This CDR3 is built from 16 residues. The chain's CDR3 is CASSLFPGGGGDGYTF. Written as DNA, the CDR3 is TGTGCCAGCAGTCTTTTCCCAGGGGGCGGAGGGGATGGCTACACCTTC.

This clonotype has only a few counts. The chain combines TRBV5-1 with TRBJ1-5; weak D call: TRBD1 (6 bases). V was pared by 0 bases and J by 7 bases, with 11 bases between. Germline-derived CDR1 and CDR2 are SGHRS and YFSETQ. The CDR3 is made up of 14 amino acids. CDR3 bases: TGCGCCAGCAGCTTGGGACAGGTTGGACAGCCCCAGCATTTT. It yields the protein CASSLGQVGQPQHF.

In its sample, this clonotype was seen a few times. The chain employs TRBV12-3 or TRBV12-4 and TRBJ2-3; D is uncertain. The CDR3 runs to 11 residues. Trimming pared 1 base from V and 10 bases from J, leaving 6 bases between. The CDR3 nucleotides are TGTGCCAGCAGTTTAGAGCGTGCGCAGTATTTT. Amino acid sequence: CASSLERAQYF.

V and J are TRBV15 and TRBJ2-5; 9 bases map to TRBD1. This CDR3 has 16 amino acids. In germline, CDR1 is LNHNV, CDR2 YYDKDF (reference sequence). V was clipped by 3 bases and J by 4 bases; unmatched bases: 9. The CDR3 loop reads CATSRGFDRGGETQYF. In nucleotides, the CDR3 is TGTGCCACCAGCAGGGGTTTCGACAGGGGGGGAGAGACCCAGTACTTC. The whole variable domain, remainder taken from reference TRBV15 and TRBJ2-5, is DAMVIQNPRYQVTQFGKPVTLSCSQTLNHNVMYWYQQKSSQAPKLLFHYYDKDFNNEADTPDNFQSRRPNTSFCFLDIRSPGLGDTAMYLCATSRGFDRGGETQYFGPGTRLLVL.

This clonotype was counted only a few times. The V and J genes are TRBV4-3 and TRBJ1-2, with TRBD1 as a possible D gene (5 bases). CDR1 and CDR2 (germline): LGHNA, YSLEER. Trimming removed 1 base at V and 0 bases at J, with 9 bases between. The CDR3 extends over 15 amino acids. DNA of the CDR3: TGCGCCAGCAGCCAAGGACAGACGACTAACTATGGCTACACCTTC. Translated: CASSQGQTTNYGYTF.

This clonotype was recorded a few times. The rearrangement links TRBV12-3 or TRBV12-4 to TRBJ2-7; 8 bases are shared with TRBD1. The CDR3 is 15 amino acids. Trimming removed 5 bases from V and 2 bases from J; junction bases left unmatched: 8. In nucleotides, the CDR3 is TGTGCCAGCAGTCCAGTCCGGACAGGGACCTACGAGCAGTACTTC. Protein: CASSPVRTGTYEQYF.

Only a few counts were recorded for this clonotype. In DNA form, the CDR3 reads TGTGCCACGCTGGTGGGGGGAGACACCGGGGAGCTGTTTTTT. It codes for CATLVGGDTGELFF. The J gene is TRBJ2-2, the V gene TRBV6-1; D is possibly TRBD2 (6 bases). Trimming cost V 10 bases and J 3 bases, with 15 bases left between them. Germline assignment: CDR1 MNHNS and CDR2 SASEGT. This CDR3 is 14 amino acids long.

This clonotype was observed a few times. The chain combines TRBV6-1 with TRBJ2-7, with D uncertain. The CDR3 sequence is 18 residues long. V was shortened by 0 bases and J by 3 bases, with 21 bases between the two germline ends. Germline V gives CDR1 MNHNS, CDR2 SASEGT. The CDR3 protein is CASSEARQDLLSFYEQYF. The CDR3 nucleotides read TGTGCCAGCAGTGAAGCGCGGCAGGACCTGCTTTCCTTCTACGAGCAGTACTTC.

There are a few counts of this clonotype. This chain connects TRBV14 to TRBJ2-3; 7 bases match TRBD2. Germline values: CDR1 SGHDN, CDR2 FVKESK. The CDR3 is made up of 14 amino acids. V lost 4 bases and J lost 5; bases outside the gene matches: 6. CDR3 amino acids: CASSLAGAEDTQYF. The CDR3 coding sequence is TGTGCCAGCAGCCTCGCGGGAGCGGAAGATACGCAGTATTTT.

In its sample, this clonotype was seen a few times. The chain recombines TRBV12-3 or TRBV12-4 with TRBJ1-3, with D tentatively TRBD1 (5 bases). The CDR3 length is 15 residues. The V and J ends lost 0 bases and 0 bases respectively, with 6 bases between them. DNA of the CDR3: TGTGCCAGCAGTTTAGCAGGGGTCTCTGGAAACACCATATATTTT. Protein: CASSLAGVSGNTIYF.

In its sample, this clonotype was seen many times. The rearrangement joins TRBV5-1 to TRBJ2-3; D gene unclear. Trimming removed 1 base at V and 1 base at J, with 10 bases between. The CDR3 totals 15 residues. Germline CDR1 SGHRS, CDR2 YFSETQ. CDR3 sequence: CASSLYWERTDTQYF. The CDR3 bases are TGCGCCAGCAGCTTGTATTGGGAACGCACAGATACGCAGTATTTT.

This clonotype was seen repeatedly, ten times or more. The chain employs TRBV20-1 and TRBJ2-5; D is possibly TRBD1 (6 bases). Germline CDR1 DFQATT, CDR2 SNEGSKA (reference sequence). Trimming took 3 bases from V and 2 from J, leaving 16 bases between them. This CDR3 is built from 15 residues. The CDR3 reads CSASPPRDTQETQYF. In DNA form, the CDR3 reads TGCAGTGCTAGCCCCCCTCGGGACACACAAGAGACCCAGTACTTC.